These T cell receptor beta chains were read from a single sample in a study of early T cells in non-severe SARS-CoV-2 infection. Each CDR3 protein is one row after TCRdb ran MiXCR on the 5' RACE reads. The table shows some 30,000 distinct CDR3 sequences, with roughly 5% occurring only once. Sequencing was performed on whole blood. All receptors come from an adult who was a healthcare worker with PCR-confirmed SARS-CoV-2 infection or an uninfected control (not recorded which). Each CDR3 is given with its conserved first and last residue. D genes are given only for firm matches. A row's size may be missing; if present it is once, few, many or a size class.

clone_size: many; j_call: TRBJ1-2; v_call: TRBV24-1; d_call: -; cdr3_aa: CATSDPGNGDYGYTF; cdr3_nt: TGTGCCACCAGTGATCCAGGGAACGGGGACTATGGCTACACCTTC
clone_size: many; j_call: TRBJ2-5; v_call: TRBV5-1; d_call: -; cdr3_aa: CASSFQETQYF; cdr3_nt: TGCGCCAGCAGCTTCCAAGAGACCCAGTACTTC
clone_size: many; j_call: TRBJ2-5; v_call: TRBV6-6; d_call: -; cdr3_aa: CASSYSQGKETQYF; cdr3_nt: TGTGCCAGCAGTTACTCGCAGGGCAAAGAGACCCAGTACTTC
clone_size: few; j_call: TRBJ2-7; v_call: TRBV12-3/TRBV12-4; d_call: TRBD2; cdr3_aa: CASSLVLVSGSLEQYF; cdr3_nt: TGTGCCAGCAGTTTAGTCCTTGTGAGCGGGAGCCTCGAGCAGTACTTC
clone_size: many; j_call: TRBJ2-7; v_call: TRBV7-8; d_call: -; cdr3_aa: CASSAPGHKVYEQYF; cdr3_nt: TGTGCCAGCAGCGCCCCGGGACATAAGGTCTACGAGCAGTACTTC
clone_size: many; j_call: TRBJ2-5; v_call: TRBV7-9; d_call: -; cdr3_aa: CASGGETQYF; cdr3_nt: TGTGCCAGCGGGGGAGAGACCCAGTACTTC
clone_size: -; j_call: TRBJ2-1; v_call: TRBV2; d_call: TRBD2; cdr3_aa: CASSDSLAGAEQFF; cdr3_nt: TGTGCCAGCAGTGATTCACTAGCGGGAGCTGAGCAGTTCTTC
clone_size: -; j_call: TRBJ2-1; v_call: TRBV6-6; d_call: -; cdr3_aa: CASSADYHPFF; cdr3_nt: TGTGCCAGCAGTGCAGACTACCACCCGTTCTTC
clone_size: -; j_call: TRBJ2-2; v_call: TRBV9; d_call: -; cdr3_aa: CASSVERRAGELFF; cdr3_nt: TGTGCCAGCAGCGTAGAACGTAGGGCCGGGGAGCTGTTTTTT
clone_size: -; j_call: TRBJ1-1; v_call: TRBV5-1; d_call: TRBD1; cdr3_aa: CASFWDRGTEAFF; cdr3_nt: TGCGCCAGCTTCTGGGACAGAGGGACTGAAGCTTTCTTT
clone_size: many; j_call: TRBJ2-1; v_call: TRBV7-9; d_call: -; cdr3_aa: CASSLEGNEQFF; cdr3_nt: TGTGCCAGCAGCTTAGAGGGGAATGAGCAGTTCTTC
clone_size: many; j_call: TRBJ2-5; v_call: TRBV24-1; d_call: -; cdr3_aa: CATSETGTWGETQYF; cdr3_nt: TGTGCCACCAGTGAAACAGGGACGTGGGGGGAGACCCAGTACTTC
clone_size: -; j_call: TRBJ2-3; v_call: TRBV7-6; d_call: TRBD2; cdr3_aa: CASSPLAGVAADTRYF; cdr3_nt: TGTGCCAGCAGCCCCTTAGCGGGAGTGGCCGCAGATACGCGGTATTTT
clone_size: many; j_call: TRBJ2-5; v_call: TRBV9; d_call: -; cdr3_aa: CASSVNQETQYF; cdr3_nt: TGTGCCAGCAGCGTAAACCAAGAGACCCAGTACTTC
clone_size: -; j_call: TRBJ2-2; v_call: TRBV12-3/TRBV12-4; d_call: TRBD2; cdr3_aa: CASKAGGPPGTGELFF; cdr3_nt: TGTGCCAGCAAGGCGGGAGGCCCCCCTGGCACCGGGGAGCTGTTTTTT
clone_size: many; j_call: TRBJ1-1; v_call: TRBV30; d_call: -; cdr3_aa: CALTVPNTEAFF; cdr3_nt: TGTGCCTTGACAGTCCCGAACACTGAAGCTTTCTTT
clone_size: many; j_call: TRBJ1-6; v_call: TRBV18; d_call: TRBD1; cdr3_aa: CASSRTGDSPLHF; cdr3_nt: TGTGCCAGCTCACGGACAGGGGATTCACCCCTCCACTTT
clone_size: few; j_call: TRBJ2-3; v_call: TRBV4-1; d_call: -; cdr3_aa: CASSHGYGGRTDTQYF; cdr3_nt: TGCGCCAGCAGCCACGGCTACGGGGGTCGCACAGATACGCAGTATTTT
clone_size: few; j_call: TRBJ1-2; v_call: TRBV7-8; d_call: -; cdr3_aa: CASSLGRVNYGYTF; cdr3_nt: TGTGCCAGCAGCTTAGGGAGGGTAAACTATGGCTACACCTTC
clone_size: -; j_call: TRBJ2-1; v_call: TRBV5-3; d_call: TRBD2; cdr3_aa: CARTLGLADLNSYNEQFF; cdr3_nt: TGTGCCAGAACCCTGGGTCTAGCGGATTTGAACTCCTACAATGAGCAGTTCTTC
clone_size: -; j_call: TRBJ2-3; v_call: TRBV27; d_call: TRBD2; cdr3_aa: CASSLSIPAGITDTQYF; cdr3_nt: TGTGCCAGCAGTTTATCGATTCCAGCGGGAATCACAGATACGCAGTATTTT
clone_size: many; j_call: TRBJ1-1; v_call: TRBV7-9; d_call: -; cdr3_aa: CASSRQEKNTEAFF; cdr3_nt: TGTGCCAGCAGCCGACAGGAAAAAAACACTGAAGCTTTCTTT
clone_size: many; j_call: TRBJ2-3; v_call: TRBV3-1; d_call: -; cdr3_aa: CASSPGEYEGADTQYF; cdr3_nt: TGTGCCAGCAGCCCCGGGGAGTACGAAGGCGCAGATACGCAGTATTTT
clone_size: -; j_call: TRBJ1-1; v_call: TRBV20-1; d_call: -; cdr3_aa: CSGGQSNTEAFF; cdr3_nt: TGCAGCGGGGGACAATCGAACACTGAAGCTTTCTTT
clone_size: many; j_call: TRBJ2-5; v_call: TRBV20-1; d_call: -; cdr3_aa: CSASITGPGETQYF; cdr3_nt: TGCAGTGCTAGCATTACAGGACCAGGGGAGACCCAGTACTTC
clone_size: many; j_call: TRBJ2-2; v_call: TRBV12-3/TRBV12-4; d_call: -; cdr3_aa: CASSFSRSTTGELFF; cdr3_nt: TGTGCCAGCAGTTTTTCACGATCTACGACCGGGGAGCTGTTTTTT